These T cell receptor beta chains were read from a single sample in a study of blood T cell repertoires in COVID-19. Clones were read by immunoSEQ multiplex PCR, and TCRdb kept only the in-frame ones, dropping some. The table lists 100,000 to 150,000 clones, around 87% of them singletons, with roughly 3.6% in the top ten. The material sequenced was peripheral blood. The receptors derive from a woman aged 55 to 70 with acute or convalescent COVID-19. CDR3s include the opening cysteine and the closing phenylalanine or tryptophan. A D gene is named only where the DNA matches it firmly. The listing skips clone size in some rows; elsewhere it reads once, few, many or a size class.

clone size	J gene	V gene	D gene	CDR3 DNA	CDR3 protein
-	TRBJ2-3	TRBV29-1	TRBD2	TGCAGCGTTGGAGCGGGAGGGGGGTCAAGAACGCAGTATTTT	CSVGAGGGSRTQYF
-	TRBJ2-1	TRBV14	-	TGTGCCAGCAGTCCCGGAGGGCCCGGTGAGCAGTTCTTC	CASSPGGPGEQFF
-	TRBJ1-5	TRBV6-5	TRBD1	TGTGCCAGCAGGATCGGACAGGGCAATCAGCCCCAGCATTTT	CASRIGQGNQPQHF
-	TRBJ1-5	TRBV6-6	-	TGTGCCAGCAGTCTCCCGGGGGGCGGTCAGCCCCAGCATTTT	CASSLPGGGQPQHF
-	TRBJ1-1	TRBV3-1/TRBV3-2	-	TGTGCCAGCAGCCTACCGGGACATGAAGCTTTCTTT	CASSLPGHEAFF
-	TRBJ1-5	TRBV19	-	TGTGCCAGTAGTTATGGAGGGGTAGGTCAGCCCCAGCATTTT	CASSYGGVGQPQHF
-	TRBJ2-2	TRBV2	TRBD2	TGTGCCAGCAGTGGACTAGCGGGGGACACCGGGGAGCTGTTTTTT	CASSGLAGDTGELFF
-	TRBJ2-2	TRBV6-5	TRBD1	TGTGCCAGCCACCGGGACAGCAACACCGGGGAGCTGTTTTTT	CASHRDSNTGELFF
-	TRBJ2-6	TRBV6-1	-	TGTGCCAGCAGTGAAGTCTGGGCCAACGTCCTGACTTTC	CASSEVWANVLTF
-	TRBJ1-3	TRBV6-5	TRBD1	TGTGCCAGCAGCACAGGGGCCCCTGGAAACACCATATATTTT	CASSTGAPGNTIYF
-	TRBJ2-1	TRBV2	TRBD2	TGTGCCAGCAGTGGGCCGGGCCTAGCGGGAGGGAATGAGCAGTTCTTC	CASSGPGLAGGNEQFF
-	TRBJ1-5	TRBV6-5	TRBD1	TGTGCCAGCAGTCACGGACAGGGGTCTCAGCCCCAGCATTTT	CASSHGQGSQPQHF
-	TRBJ1-1	TRBV5-1	TRBD1	TGCGCCAGCAGCTTGGGGGGACAGATACACACTGAAGCTTTCTTT	CASSLGGQIHTEAFF
-	TRBJ2-5	TRBV27	TRBD2	TGTGCCAGCAGTTCTCGAGGGACTAGCGGGAGGGCGGACCAAGAGACCCAGTACTTC	CASSSRGTSGRADQETQYF
-	TRBJ2-2	TRBV19	-	TGTGCCAGTAGTATGACCACCCTCGGGAGTTCCACCGGGGAGCTGTTTTTT	CASSMTTLGSSTGELFF
-	TRBJ2-7	TRBV25-1	TRBD1	TGTGCCAGCAGTGTCTATCCGAGAGGGGGCCGCTACGAGCAGTACTTC	CASSVYPRGGRYEQYF
-	TRBJ1-5	TRBV18	-	TGTGCCAGCTCACCCTTACCAGATTGGGCCAGGGGAGTTAATCAGCCCCAGCATTTT	CASSPLPDWARGVNQPQHF
-	TRBJ2-3	TRBV6-5	TRBD2	TGTGCCAGCAAACCGACTAGCGCGGGCACAGATACGCAGTATTTT	CASKPTSAGTDTQYF
-	TRBJ1-3	TRBV9	TRBD1	TGTGCCAGCAGCCAAACAGGGGGCTCTGGAAACACCATATATTTT	CASSQTGGSGNTIYF
once	TRBJ1-2	TRBV12-3/TRBV12-4	-	TGTGCCAGCAGTTTTGCAGGGGAGCGAGGCTACACCTTC	CASSFAGERGYTF
-	TRBJ1-2	TRBV28	-	TGTGCCAGCACCCCAGGGCGGGGAGGCTATGGCTACACCTTC	CASTPGRGGYGYTF
-	TRBJ2-2	TRBV21-1	-	TGTGCCAGCAGCAAACTAGCGAACACCGGGGAGCTGTTTTTT	CASSKLANTGELFF
-	TRBJ1-4	TRBV5-1	-	TGCGCCAGCAGATTCGTCTCGGGAACTAATGAAAAACTGTTTTTT	CASRFVSGTNEKLFF
-	TRBJ2-2	TRBV9	-	TGTGCCAGCAGCGGTAGGGGGAACACCGGGGAGCTGTTTTTT	CASSGRGNTGELFF
-	TRBJ1-5	TRBV30	TRBD1	TGTGCCTGGAGTAACCTAAACAGGGGTAGGGCTCAGCCCCAGCATTTT	CAWSNLNRGRAQPQHF
-	TRBJ2-2	TRBV5-1	-	TGCGCCAGCAGCTTGGTACAGGGCGCGTCTACCGGGGAGCTGTTTTTT	CASSLVQGASTGELFF
-	TRBJ2-5	TRBV30	TRBD1	TGTGCCTGGGACAGGGGAGAAGAGACCCAGTACTTC	CAWDRGEETQYF
-	TRBJ1-1	TRBV5-4	TRBD1	TGTGCCAGCAGCGAACCAGGGGGCGTGTTGAACACTGAAGCTTTCTTT	CASSEPGGVLNTEAFF
-	TRBJ2-1	TRBV3-1/TRBV3-2	TRBD2	TGTGCCAGCAAAGCTAGCGGTACTTACAATGAGCAGTTCTTC	CASKASGTYNEQFF
-	TRBJ1-5	TRBV7-9	-	TGTGCCAGCAGTCCCTCCGGCAATCAGCCCCAGCATTTT	CASSPSGNQPQHF
once	TRBJ2-3	TRBV29-1	TRBD2	TGCAGCGCCGCCCCCCTAGCGGGAGGGCCTGGTAGCACAGATACGCAGTATTTT	CSAAPLAGGPGSTDTQYF